The subject of this entry is one T cell receptor beta chain. Its antigen is currently unknown. From germline, CDR1 is SQVTM and CDR2 ANQGSEA. This CDR3 spans 13 amino acids. Trimming removed 7 bases at V and 3 bases at J, with 15 bases between. TCRdb passed the 5' RACE reads through MiXCR, listing each CDR3 protein once. The sample contains about 260,000 distinct CDR3 sequences, about 7% of which appear only once. This sample was included in a study of identical twins. Findings of the study overall: Without tracking the same donors, conclusions rested on cross-sectional statistical analysis.

These records were also assigned to another study, of yellow fever vaccine responses in identical twins.

The sequenced sample consisted of memory (CD45RO+) T cells sorted from blood. This TCR was recovered from a woman aged 18-29 years in good health. The gene calls are TRBV29-1 and TRBJ1-1; tentatively, D is TRBD1 (5 bases). The CDR3 loop is CSAEGTPYTEAFF. CDR3 nucleotide sequence: TGCAGCGCCGAGGGGACTCCCTACACTGAAGCTTTCTTT.